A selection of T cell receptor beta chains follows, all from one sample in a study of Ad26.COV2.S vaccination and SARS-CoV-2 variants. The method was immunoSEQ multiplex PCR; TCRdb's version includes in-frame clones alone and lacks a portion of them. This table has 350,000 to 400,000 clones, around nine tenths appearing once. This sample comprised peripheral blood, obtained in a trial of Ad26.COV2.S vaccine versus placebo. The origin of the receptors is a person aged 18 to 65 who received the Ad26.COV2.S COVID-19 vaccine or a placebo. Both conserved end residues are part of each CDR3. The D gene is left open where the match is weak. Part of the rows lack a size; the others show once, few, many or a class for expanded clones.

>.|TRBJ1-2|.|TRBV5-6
CASSLWRAPGYGYTF
TGTGCCAGCAGCTTGTGGAGGGCCCCTGGCTATGGCTACACCTTC
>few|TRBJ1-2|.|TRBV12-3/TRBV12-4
CASSLGLYGYTF
TGTGCCAGCAGTTTGGGACTCTATGGCTACACCTTC
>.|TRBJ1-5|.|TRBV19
CASSIRGGRDSNQPQHF
TGTGCCAGTAGTATACGGGGGGGGAGGGACAGCAATCAGCCCCAGCATTTT
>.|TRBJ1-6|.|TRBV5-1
CASTIGSSYNSPLHF
TGCGCCAGCACCATTGGGAGCTCCTATAATTCACCCCTCCACTTT
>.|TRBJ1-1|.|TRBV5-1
CASSPTGQGKGEAFF
TGCGCCAGCAGCCCGACCGGCCAGGGCAAAGGTGAAGCTTTCTTT
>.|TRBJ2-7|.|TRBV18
CASSPPSAGSYEQYF
TGTGCCAGCTCACCACCGTCGGCGGGGTCCTACGAGCAGTACTTC
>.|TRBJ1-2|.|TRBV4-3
CASSQEAGPSDYGYTF
TGCGCCAGCAGCCAAGAGGCTGGACCGAGTGACTATGGCTACACCTTC
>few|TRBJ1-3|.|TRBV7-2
CASSLEKGNGNTIYF
TGTGCCAGCAGCTTAGAGAAGGGGAATGGAAACACCATATATTTT
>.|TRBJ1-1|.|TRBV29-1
CSDTPSGTEAFF
TGCAGCGACACCCCTTCCGGGACTGAAGCTTTCTTT
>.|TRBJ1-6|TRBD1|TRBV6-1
CASSDPGTGRGSPLHF
TGTGCCAGCAGTGATCCTGGGACAGGGAGGGGGTCACCCCTCCACTTT
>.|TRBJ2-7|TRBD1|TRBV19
CASSGTGIHEQYF
TGTGCCAGTAGTGGGACAGGGATACACGAGCAGTACTTC
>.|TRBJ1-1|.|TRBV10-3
CAISESRGRNTEAFF
TGTGCCATCAGTGAGTCAAGGGGACGGAACACTGAAGCTTTCTTT
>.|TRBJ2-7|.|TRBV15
CATSSGLERYYEQYF
TGTGCCACCAGCAGTGGTCTAGAAAGGTACTACGAGCAGTACTTC
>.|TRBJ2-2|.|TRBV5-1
CASSPLGDSNTGELFF
TGCGCCAGCAGCCCACTTGGGGATTCGAACACCGGGGAGCTGTTTTTT
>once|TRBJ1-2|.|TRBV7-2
CASSEQTEVDGYTF
TGTGCCAGCAGCGAACAGACAGAAGTTGATGGCTACACCTTC
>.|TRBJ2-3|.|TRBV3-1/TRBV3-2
CASSQSLGDGGGGADTQYF
TGTGCCAGCAGCCAAAGTTTGGGGGATGGAGGGGGAGGGGCAGATACGCAGTATTTT
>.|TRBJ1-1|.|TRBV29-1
CSVGSLNTEAFF
TGCAGCGTTGGCAGTCTGAACACTGAAGCTTTCTTT
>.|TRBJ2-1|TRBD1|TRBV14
CASSQPGQGGNEQFF
TGTGCCAGCAGCCAACCGGGACAGGGAGGGAATGAGCAGTTCTTC
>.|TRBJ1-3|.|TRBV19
CASSIRPDSSGNTIYF
TGTGCCAGTAGTATCCGACCGGACAGCTCTGGAAACACCATATATTTT
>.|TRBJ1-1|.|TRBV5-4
CASSLTRITGLNTEAFF
TGTGCCAGCAGCCTCACCCGAATCACAGGCCTCAACACTGAAGCTTTCTTT
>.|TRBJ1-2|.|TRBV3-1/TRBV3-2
CASSHGPANNYGYTF
TGTGCCAGCAGCCATGGTCCAGCAAATAACTATGGCTACACCTTC
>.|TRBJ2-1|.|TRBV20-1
CSATVNEQFF
TGCAGCGCTACCGTCAATGAGCAGTTCTTC
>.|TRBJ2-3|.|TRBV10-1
CASSTADTQYF
TGCGCCAGCTCGACGGCAGATACGCAGTATTTT
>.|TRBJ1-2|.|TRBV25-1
CASSEVALGYTF
TGTGCCAGCAGTGAGGTGGCCCTTGGCTACACCTTC
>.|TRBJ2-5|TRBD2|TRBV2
CASSEREASGGEGQYF
TGTGCCAGCAGTGAAAGAGAGGCTAGCGGGGGGGAGGGCCAGTACTTC
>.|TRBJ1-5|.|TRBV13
CASSLGSAEPQHF
TGTGCCAGCAGCTTAGGCAGCGCCGAGCCCCAGCATTTT
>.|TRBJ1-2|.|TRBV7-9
CASTPAGAFTNYGYTF
TGTGCCAGCACCCCCGCCGGGGCTTTCACTAACTATGGCTACACCTTC
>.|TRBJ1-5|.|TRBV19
CASRGLNQPQHF
TGTGCCAGTAGGGGGCTGAATCAGCCCCAGCATTTT
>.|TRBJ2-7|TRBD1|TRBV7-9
CASSGPTGDEQYF
TGTGCCAGCTCGGGGCCTACAGGGGACGAGCAGTACTTC
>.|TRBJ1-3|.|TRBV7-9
CASSLAGSGNTIYF
TGTGCCAGCAGCTTAGCTGGCTCTGGAAACACCATATATTTT
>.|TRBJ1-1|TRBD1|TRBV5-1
CASSLDGQGAEAFF
TGCGCCAGCAGCTTAGACGGACAGGGGGCGGAGGCTTTCTTT
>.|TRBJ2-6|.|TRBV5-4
CASSLILTGANVLTF
TGTGCCAGCAGCTTGATATTGACCGGGGCCAACGTCCTGACTTTC
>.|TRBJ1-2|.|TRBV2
CASSPSRGVNYGYTF
TGTGCCAGCAGTCCTTCTAGGGGGGTTAACTATGGCTACACCTTC
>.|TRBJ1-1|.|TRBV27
CASSLSPTGGTEAFF
TGTGCCAGCAGTTTATCGCCCACGGGGGGCACTGAAGCTTTCTTT
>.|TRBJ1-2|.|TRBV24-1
CATSDFKAQVEIGGYTF
TGTGCCACCAGTGATTTCAAGGCCCAGGTTGAGATAGGAGGCTACACCTTC
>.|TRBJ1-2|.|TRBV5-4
CASSLGMTAQNYGYTF
TGTGCCAGCAGCTTGGGGATGACAGCTCAGAACTATGGCTACACCTTC
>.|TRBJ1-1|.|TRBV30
CAWSEQSGTEAFF
TGTGCCTGGAGTGAACAGTCGGGCACTGAAGCTTTCTTT
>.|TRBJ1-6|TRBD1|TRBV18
CASSPDRTSPLHF
TGTGCCAGCTCACCGGACAGGACATCACCCCTCCACTTT
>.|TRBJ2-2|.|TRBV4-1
CASSQGQGRTGELFF
TGCGCCAGCAGCCAAGGCCAGGGAAGGACCGGGGAGCTGTTTTTT
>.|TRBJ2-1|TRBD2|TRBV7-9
CASSEVGTSGGPSYNEQFF
TGTGCCAGCAGCGAGGTTGGGACTAGCGGGGGGCCCAGCTACAATGAGCAGTTCTTC
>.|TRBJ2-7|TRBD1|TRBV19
CASSRQGVDEQYF
TGTGCCAGTAGTAGACAGGGGGTAGACGAGCAGTACTTC